This TCR beta chain is from a study of PD-1 blockade in classical Hodgkin lymphoma. Notes on the study in general: Complete responders showed a baseline diversity that resembled the diversity of newly diagnosed patients. Relapsed/refractory patients reportedly had lower baseline diversity than newly diagnosed patients. Some patients started nivolumab under 1 year after ASCT, and they were excluded. The repertoire differences lack a defined cause, possibly disease activity or prior therapy.

With respect to this clone: No antigen is known for it.

CDR1 and CDR2 from the germline V gene are MNHNS and SASEGT. The CDR3 contains 18 residues. Trimming removed 3 bases from V and 1 base from J; junction bases left unmatched: 9. Some clones are missing from TCRdb's copy, which holds only in-frame ones; the method was immunoSEQ multiplex PCR. The sample yields about 19,000 clones, around 80% seen once. Described time point: cycle 4 day 1 (C4D1), after 5 to 7 weeks of nivolumab. Every patient had relapsed following autologous stem cell transplantation, and cohorts differed in brentuximab vedotin exposure. Material: peripheral blood mononuclear cells (PBMCs), obtained before the fourth cycle of nivolumab. The clonotype was recovered from a human donor with classical Hodgkin lymphoma. The V call is TRBV6-1, the J call TRBJ2-2, with 9 bases matching TRBD1. The CDR3 protein is CASSDLDRGGLNTGELFF. The CDR3 nucleotides are TGTGCCAGCAGTGACCTGGACAGGGGAGGTCTGAACACCGGGGAGCTGTTTTTT.